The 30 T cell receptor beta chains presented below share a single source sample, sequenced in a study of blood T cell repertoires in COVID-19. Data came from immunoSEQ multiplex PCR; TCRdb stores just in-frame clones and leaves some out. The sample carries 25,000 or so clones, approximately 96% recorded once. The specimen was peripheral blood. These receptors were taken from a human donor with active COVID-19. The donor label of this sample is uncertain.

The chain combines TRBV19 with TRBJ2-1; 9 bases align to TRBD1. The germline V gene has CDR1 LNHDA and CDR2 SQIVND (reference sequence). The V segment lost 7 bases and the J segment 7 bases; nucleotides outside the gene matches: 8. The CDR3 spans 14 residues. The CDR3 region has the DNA TGTGCCAGTATCCCGGGACAGGGTATGAATGAGCAGTTCTTC. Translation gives CASIPGQGMNEQFF.

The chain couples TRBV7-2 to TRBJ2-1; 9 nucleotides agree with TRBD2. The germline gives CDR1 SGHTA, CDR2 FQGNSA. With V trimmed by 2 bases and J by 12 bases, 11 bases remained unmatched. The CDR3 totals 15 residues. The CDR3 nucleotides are TGTGCCAGCAGCTTAATCGCGGGAGGGCTCGGTGGGCAGTTCTTC. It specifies CASSLIAGGLGGQFF.

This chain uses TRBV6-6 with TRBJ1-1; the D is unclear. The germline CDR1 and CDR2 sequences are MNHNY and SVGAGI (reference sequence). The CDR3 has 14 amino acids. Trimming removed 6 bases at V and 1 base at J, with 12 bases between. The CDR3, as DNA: TGTGCCAGCAGCCCGCCGACATCGAACACTGAAGCTTTCTTT. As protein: CASSPPTSNTEAFF.

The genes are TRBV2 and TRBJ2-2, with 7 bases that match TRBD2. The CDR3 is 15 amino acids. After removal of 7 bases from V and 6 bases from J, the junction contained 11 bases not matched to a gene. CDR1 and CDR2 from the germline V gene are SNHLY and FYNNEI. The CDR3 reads CASTFGLDRAGELFF. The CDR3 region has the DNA TGTGCCAGCACGTTCGGACTAGATCGGGCCGGGGAGCTGTTTTTT.

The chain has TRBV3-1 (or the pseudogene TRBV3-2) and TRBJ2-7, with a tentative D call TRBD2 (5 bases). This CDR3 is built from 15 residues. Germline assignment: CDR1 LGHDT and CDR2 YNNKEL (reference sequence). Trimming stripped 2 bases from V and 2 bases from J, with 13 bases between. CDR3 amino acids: CASSQPGVRTYEQYF. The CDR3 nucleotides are TGTGCCAGCAGCCAACCCGGGGTTCGAACCTACGAGCAGTACTTC.

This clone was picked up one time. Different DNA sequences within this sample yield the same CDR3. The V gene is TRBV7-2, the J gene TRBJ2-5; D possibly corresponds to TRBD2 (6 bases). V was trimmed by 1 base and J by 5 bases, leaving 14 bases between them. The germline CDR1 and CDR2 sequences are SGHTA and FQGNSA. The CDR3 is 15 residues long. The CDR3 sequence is CASSLDSGSGETQYF. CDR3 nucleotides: TGTGCCAGCAGCTTAGACAGCGGCAGCGGGGAGACCCAGTACTTC.

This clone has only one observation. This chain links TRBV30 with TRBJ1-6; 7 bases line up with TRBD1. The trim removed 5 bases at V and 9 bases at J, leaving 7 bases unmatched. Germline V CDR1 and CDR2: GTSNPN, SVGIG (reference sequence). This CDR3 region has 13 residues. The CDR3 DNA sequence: TGTGCCTGGGGTAAGGGGGACAGTTCACCCCTCCACTTT. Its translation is CAWGKGDSSPLHF.

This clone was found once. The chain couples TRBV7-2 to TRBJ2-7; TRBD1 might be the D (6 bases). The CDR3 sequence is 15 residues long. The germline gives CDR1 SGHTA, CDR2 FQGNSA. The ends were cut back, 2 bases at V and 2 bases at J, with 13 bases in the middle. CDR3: CASSLTGTTPYEQYF. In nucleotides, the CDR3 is TGTGCCAGCAGCTTAACCGGGACAACACCCTACGAGCAGTACTTC.

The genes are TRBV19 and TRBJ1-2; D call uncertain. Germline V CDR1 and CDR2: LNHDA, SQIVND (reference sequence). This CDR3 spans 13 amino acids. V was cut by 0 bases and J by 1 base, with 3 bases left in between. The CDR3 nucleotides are TGTGCCAGTAGTATAGACCTTAACTATGGCTACACCTTC. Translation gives CASSIDLNYGYTF.

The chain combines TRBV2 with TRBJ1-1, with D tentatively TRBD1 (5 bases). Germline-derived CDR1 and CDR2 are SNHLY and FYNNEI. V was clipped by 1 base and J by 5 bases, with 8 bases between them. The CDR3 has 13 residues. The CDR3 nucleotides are TGTGCCAGCAGTGAAGAGGGGAGGACTGAAGCTTTCTTT. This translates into CASSEEGRTEAFF.

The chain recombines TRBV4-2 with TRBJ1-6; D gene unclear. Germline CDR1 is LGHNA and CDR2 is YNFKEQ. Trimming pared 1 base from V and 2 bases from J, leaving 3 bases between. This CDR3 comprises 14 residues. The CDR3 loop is CASSQATYNSPLHF. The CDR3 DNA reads TGTGCCAGCAGCCAAGCAACCTATAATTCACCCCTCCACTTT.

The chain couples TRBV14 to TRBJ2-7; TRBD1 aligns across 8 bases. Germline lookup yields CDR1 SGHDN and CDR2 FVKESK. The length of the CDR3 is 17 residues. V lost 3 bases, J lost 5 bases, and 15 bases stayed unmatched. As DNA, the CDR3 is TGTGCCAGCAGCCACGGCTTAGTTGGACAGGGTTTCCACGAGCAGTACTTC. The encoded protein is CASSHGLVGQGFHEQYF.

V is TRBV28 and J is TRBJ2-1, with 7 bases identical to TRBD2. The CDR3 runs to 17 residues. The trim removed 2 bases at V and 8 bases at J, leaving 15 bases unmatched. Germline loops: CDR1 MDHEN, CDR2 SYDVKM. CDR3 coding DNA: TGTGCCAGCAGTTTAGAGGGCTTTTGGGGGAGGGCGGATGAGCAGTTCTTC. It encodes CASSLEGFWGRADEQFF.

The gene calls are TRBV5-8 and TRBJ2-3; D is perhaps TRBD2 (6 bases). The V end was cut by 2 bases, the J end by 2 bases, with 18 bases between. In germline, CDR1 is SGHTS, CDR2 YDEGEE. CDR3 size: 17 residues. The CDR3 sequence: CASSFMRSGLLTDTQYF. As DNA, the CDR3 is TGTGCCAGCAGCTTTATGAGGTCGGGACTCCTCACAGATACGCAGTATTTT.

As DNA, the CDR3 is TGTGCCAGCAGCTCAGGACAGGGTCCCTACGAGCAGTACTTC. Translated: CASSSGQGPYEQYF. The chain joins TRBV5-4 to TRBJ2-7, with TRBD1 matching over 8 bases. Trimming cost V 3 bases and J 2 bases; bases outside gene matches: 4. Germline V CDR1 and CDR2: SGHNT, YYREEE (reference sequence). The CDR3 spans 14 residues.

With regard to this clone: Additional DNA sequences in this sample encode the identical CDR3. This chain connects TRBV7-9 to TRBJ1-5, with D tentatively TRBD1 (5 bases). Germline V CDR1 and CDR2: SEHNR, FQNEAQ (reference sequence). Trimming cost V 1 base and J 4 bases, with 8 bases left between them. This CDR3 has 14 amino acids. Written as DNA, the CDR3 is TGTGCCAGCAGCTTAGGGGCAGGGAATCAGCCCCAGCATTTT. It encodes CASSLGAGNQPQHF.

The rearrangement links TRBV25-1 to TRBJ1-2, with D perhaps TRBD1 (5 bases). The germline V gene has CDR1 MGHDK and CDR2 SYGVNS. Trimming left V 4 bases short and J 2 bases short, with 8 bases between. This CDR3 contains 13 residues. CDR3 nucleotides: TGTGCCAGCAGTGTGGGGCAGAACTATGGCTACACCTTC. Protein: CASSVGQNYGYTF.

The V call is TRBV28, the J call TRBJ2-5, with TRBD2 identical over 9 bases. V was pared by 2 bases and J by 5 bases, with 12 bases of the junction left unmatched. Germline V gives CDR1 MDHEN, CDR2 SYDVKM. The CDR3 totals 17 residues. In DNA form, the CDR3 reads TGTGCCAGCAGTTTAGTGCTAGCGGGACTAGGGATGGAGACCCAGTACTTC. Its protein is CASSLVLAGLGMETQYF.

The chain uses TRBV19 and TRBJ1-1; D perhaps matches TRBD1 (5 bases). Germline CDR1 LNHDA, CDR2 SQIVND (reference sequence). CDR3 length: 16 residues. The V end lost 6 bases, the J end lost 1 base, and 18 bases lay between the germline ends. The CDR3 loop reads CASRSGGGTANTEAFF. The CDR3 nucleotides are TGTGCCAGTAGATCCGGGGGGGGTACAGCGAACACTGAAGCTTTCTTT.

The DNA of the CDR3 is TGTGCCAGTTCGGACATTTACACTGAAGCTTTCTTT. This translates into CASSDIYTEAFF. The rearrangement uses TRBV12-3 or TRBV12-4 and TRBJ1-1, with D possibly matching TRBD1 (5 bases). The ends were cut back, 9 bases at V and 3 bases at J, with 11 bases in the middle. The CDR3 is 12 residues long.

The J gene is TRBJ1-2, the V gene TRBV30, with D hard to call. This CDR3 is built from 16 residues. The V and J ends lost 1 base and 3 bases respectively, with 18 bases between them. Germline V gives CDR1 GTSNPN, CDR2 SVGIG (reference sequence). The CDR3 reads CAWSDTYRREHYGYTF. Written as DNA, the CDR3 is TGTGCCTGGAGTGACACATATCGGAGGGAGCACTATGGCTACACCTTC.

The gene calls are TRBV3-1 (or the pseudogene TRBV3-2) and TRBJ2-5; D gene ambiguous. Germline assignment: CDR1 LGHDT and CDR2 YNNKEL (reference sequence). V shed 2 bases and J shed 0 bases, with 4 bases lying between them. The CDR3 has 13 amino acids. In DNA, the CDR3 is TGTGCCAGCAGCCAATTATACCAAGAGACCCAGTACTTC. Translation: CASSQLYQETQYF.

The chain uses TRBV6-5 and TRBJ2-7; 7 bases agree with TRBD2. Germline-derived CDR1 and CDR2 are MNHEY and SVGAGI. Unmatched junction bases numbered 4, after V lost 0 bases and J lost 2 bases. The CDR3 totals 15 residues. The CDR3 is CASSYSGGSPYEQYF. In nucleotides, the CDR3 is TGTGCCAGCAGTTACTCGGGCGGGAGCCCCTACGAGCAGTACTTC.

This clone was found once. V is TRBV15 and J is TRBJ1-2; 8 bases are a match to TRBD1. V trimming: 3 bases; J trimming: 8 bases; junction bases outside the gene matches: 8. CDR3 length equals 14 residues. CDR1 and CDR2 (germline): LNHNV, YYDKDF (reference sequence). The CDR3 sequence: CATSSVRGPGGYTF. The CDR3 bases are TGTGCCACCAGCAGCGTCAGGGGGCCAGGCGGCTACACCTTC. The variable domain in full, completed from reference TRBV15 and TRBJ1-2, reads DAMVIQNPRYQVTQFGKPVTLSCSQTLNHNVMYWYQQKSSQAPKLLFHYYDKDFNNEADTPDNFQSRRPNTSFCFLDIRSPGLGDTAMYLCATSSVRGPGGYTFGSGTRLTVV.

The chain's CDR3 is CASSQTGGAGAFF. In nucleotides, the CDR3 is TGTGCCAGCAGCCAAACAGGGGGCGCGGGAGCTTTCTTT. This chain joins TRBV14 and TRBJ1-1, with 9 bases matching TRBD1. CDR1 and CDR2 from the germline V gene are SGHDN and FVKESK. This CDR3 spans 13 amino acids. V was clipped by 2 bases and J by 10 bases; unmatched bases: 5.

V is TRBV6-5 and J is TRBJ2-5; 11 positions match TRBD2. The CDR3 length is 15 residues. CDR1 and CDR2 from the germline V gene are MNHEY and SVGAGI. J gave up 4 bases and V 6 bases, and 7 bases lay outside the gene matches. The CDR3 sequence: CASSLLAGAPETQYF. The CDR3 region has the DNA TGTGCCAGCAGCCTACTAGCGGGAGCGCCAGAGACCCAGTACTTC.

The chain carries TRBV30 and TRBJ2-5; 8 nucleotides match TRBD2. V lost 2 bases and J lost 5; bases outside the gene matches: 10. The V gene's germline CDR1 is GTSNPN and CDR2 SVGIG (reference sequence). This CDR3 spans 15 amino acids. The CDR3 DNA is TGTGCCTGGAGTTCCTGGCGGGGGGAGGTCGAGACCCAGTACTTC. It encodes CAWSSWRGEVETQYF.

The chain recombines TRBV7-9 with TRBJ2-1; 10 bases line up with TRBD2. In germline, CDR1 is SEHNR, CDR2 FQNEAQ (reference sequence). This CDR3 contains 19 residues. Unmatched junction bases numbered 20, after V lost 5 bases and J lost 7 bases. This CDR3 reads CASSPAEPFLAGVWNEQFF. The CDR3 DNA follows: TGTGCCAGCAGCCCAGCCGAGCCTTTCCTAGCGGGGGTGTGGAATGAGCAGTTCTTC.

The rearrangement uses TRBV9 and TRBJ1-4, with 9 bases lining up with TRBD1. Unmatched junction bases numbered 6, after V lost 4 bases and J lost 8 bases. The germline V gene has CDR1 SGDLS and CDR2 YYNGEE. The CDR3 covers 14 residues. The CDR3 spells CASSQGTGREKLFF. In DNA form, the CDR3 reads TGTGCCAGCAGCCAAGGGACAGGGAGGGAAAAACTGTTTTTT.

The CDR3 reads CASSQQGLRSGNTIYF. CDR3 nucleotide sequence: TGTGCCAGCAGCCAACAGGGGTTACGCTCTGGAAACACCATATATTTT. This chain joins TRBV3-1 (or the pseudogene TRBV3-2) and TRBJ1-3; weak D call: TRBD1 (6 bases). CDR3 length equals 16 residues. CDR1 is LGHDT and CDR2 is YNNKEL in the germline V gene (reference sequence). V was pared by 2 bases and J by 0 bases, with 11 bases between.